The clone carrying this T cell receptor beta chain was detected a few times. Its antigen is not identified. PBMCs numbering at least 7 million were isolated per sample. Total RNA, at least 5 micrograms per sample, was extracted from PBMCs. This specimen comes from a study of blood T cells in healthy people across ages. The CDR3 has 14 amino acids. V lost 2 bases to trimming and J lost 0 bases, with 9 bases between them. CDR1 and CDR2 from the germline V gene are DFQATT and SNEGSKA (reference sequence). Primers used in a second PCR of roughly 7 to 12 cycles were a sample-barcoded 5' primer and a J-beta primer mix. TCRdb reprocessed the 5' RACE reads with MiXCR, giving one entry per CDR3 protein. The sample carries some 780,000 distinct CDR3 sequences, approximately 60% recorded once. Study results and limitations: TCR beta diversity, measured per million T cells, fell in a roughly linear way with age. Diversity figures derived from one million T cells were judged to underestimate the true value.

This TCR derives from a man in his forties in good health. The genes are TRBV20-1 and TRBJ2-3; D unresolved. Sequences were obtained from blood. This CDR3 reads CSARRALSTDTQYF. The CDR3 bases are TGCAGTGCTAGAAGGGCTCTTAGCACAGATACGCAGTATTTT.